This T cell receptor beta chain was sequenced during a study of T cell responses to AZD1222 COVID-19 vaccine. Findings of the study overall: Dominant at 160-218 and 743-854, vaccine-associated CD4 TCRs also spanned spike.

Notes on this clone: Its matching antigen is unknown.

Method: immunoSEQ multiplex PCR; TCRdb's copy keeps in-frame clones and lacks some. The data hold 95,000 to 150,000 clones, with roughly 88% observed a single time. This receptor was identified in an adult who received the AZD1222 COVID-19 vaccine. The material was peripheral blood, obtained 28 days after the second AZD1222 dose.

The CDR3 sequence: CASSSPGGANVLTF. Written as DNA, the CDR3 is TGTGCCAGCAGCTCTCCAGGTGGGGCCAACGTCCTGACTTTC. The chain is built from TRBV28 and TRBJ2-6; D gene unclear. Trimming took 6 bases from V and 3 from J, leaving 9 bases between them. The CDR3 is 14 residues long. Per germline, CDR1 MDHEN and CDR2 SYDVKM.